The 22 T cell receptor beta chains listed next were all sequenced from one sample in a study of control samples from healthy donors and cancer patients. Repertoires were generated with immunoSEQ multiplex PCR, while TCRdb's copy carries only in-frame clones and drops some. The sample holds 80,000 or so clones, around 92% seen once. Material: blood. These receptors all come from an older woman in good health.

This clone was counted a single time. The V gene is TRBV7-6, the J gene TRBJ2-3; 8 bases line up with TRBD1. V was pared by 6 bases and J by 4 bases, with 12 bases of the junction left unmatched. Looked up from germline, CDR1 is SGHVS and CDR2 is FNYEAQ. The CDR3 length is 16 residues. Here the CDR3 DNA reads TGTGCCAGCAGTCGACGACAGGGGCCGGGGTCAGATACGCAGTATTTT. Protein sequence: CASSRRQGPGSDTQYF.

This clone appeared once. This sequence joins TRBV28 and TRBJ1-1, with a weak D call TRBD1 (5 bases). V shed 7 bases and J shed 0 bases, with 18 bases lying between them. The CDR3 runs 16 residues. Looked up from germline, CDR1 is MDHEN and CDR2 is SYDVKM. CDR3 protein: CASTSGGQTMNTEAFF. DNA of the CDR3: TGTGCCAGCACCTCCGGGGGTCAGACCATGAACACTGAAGCTTTCTTT.

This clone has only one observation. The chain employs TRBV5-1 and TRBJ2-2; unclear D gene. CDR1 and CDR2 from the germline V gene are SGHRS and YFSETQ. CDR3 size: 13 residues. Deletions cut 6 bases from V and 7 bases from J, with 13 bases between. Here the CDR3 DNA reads TGCGCCAGCAAAAGTGGGAAGGACGGGGAGCTGTTTTTT. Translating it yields CASKSGKDGELFF. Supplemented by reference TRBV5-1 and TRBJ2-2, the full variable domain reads KAGVTQTPRYLIKTRGQQVTLSCSPISGHRSVSWYQQTPGQGLQFLFEYFSETQRNKGNFPGRFSGRQFSNSRSEMNVSTLELGDSALYLCASKSGKDGELFFGEGSRLTVL.

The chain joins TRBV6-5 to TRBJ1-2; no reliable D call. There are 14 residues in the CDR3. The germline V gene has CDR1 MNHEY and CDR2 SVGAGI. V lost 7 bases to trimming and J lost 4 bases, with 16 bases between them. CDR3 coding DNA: TGTGCCAGCAAGCCGGGCCTCGACTCCTATGGCTACACCTTC. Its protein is CASKPGLDSYGYTF.

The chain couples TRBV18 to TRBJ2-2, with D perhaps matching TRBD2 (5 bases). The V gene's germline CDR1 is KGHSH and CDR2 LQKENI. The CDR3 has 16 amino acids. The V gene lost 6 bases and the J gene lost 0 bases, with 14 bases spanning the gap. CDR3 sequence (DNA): TGTGCCAGCTCTCACCCCTCCGGGGCGAACACCGGGGAGCTGTTTTTT. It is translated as CASSHPSGANTGELFF.

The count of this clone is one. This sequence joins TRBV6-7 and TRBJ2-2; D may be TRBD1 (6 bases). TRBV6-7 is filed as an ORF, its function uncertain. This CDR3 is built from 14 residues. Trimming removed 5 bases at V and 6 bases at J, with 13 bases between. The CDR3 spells CASSTDRRPGELFF. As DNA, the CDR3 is TGTGCCAGCAGTACCGACAGGAGGCCCGGGGAGCTGTTTTTT.

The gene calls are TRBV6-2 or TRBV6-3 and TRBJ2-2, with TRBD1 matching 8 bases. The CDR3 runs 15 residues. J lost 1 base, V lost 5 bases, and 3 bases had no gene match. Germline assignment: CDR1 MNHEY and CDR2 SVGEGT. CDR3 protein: CASSRGQGNTGELFF. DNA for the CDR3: TGTGCCAGCAGTCGTGGACAGGGGAACACCGGGGAGCTGTTTTTT.

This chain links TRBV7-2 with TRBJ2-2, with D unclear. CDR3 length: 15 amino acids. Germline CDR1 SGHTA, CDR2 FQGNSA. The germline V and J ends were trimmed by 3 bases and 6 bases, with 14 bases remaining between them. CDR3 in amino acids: CASSFNRVAAGELFF. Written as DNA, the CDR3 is TGTGCCAGCAGCTTTAATAGGGTGGCAGCCGGGGAGCTGTTTTTT.

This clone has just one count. CDR3 in amino acids: CASSNRGWGQVAEKLFF. The CDR3 DNA reads as TGTGCCAGTAGTAACAGGGGATGGGGACAGGTCGCGGAAAAACTGTTTTTT. The chain couples TRBV19 to TRBJ1-4; 8 positions match TRBD1. The CDR3 has 17 amino acids. V was clipped by 4 bases and J by 8 bases; unmatched bases: 15. Germline loops: CDR1 LNHDA, CDR2 SQIVND (reference sequence).

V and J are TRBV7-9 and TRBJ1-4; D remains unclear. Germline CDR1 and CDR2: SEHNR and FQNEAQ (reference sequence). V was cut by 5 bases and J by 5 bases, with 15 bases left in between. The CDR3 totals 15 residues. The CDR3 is CASSPTAHPNEKLFF. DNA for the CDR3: TGTGCCAGCAGCCCAACAGCACACCCGAATGAAAAACTGTTTTTT.

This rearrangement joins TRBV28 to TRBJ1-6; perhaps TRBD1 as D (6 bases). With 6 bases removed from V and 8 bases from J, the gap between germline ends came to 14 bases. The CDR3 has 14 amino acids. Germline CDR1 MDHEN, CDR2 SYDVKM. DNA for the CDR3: TGTGCCAGCAGGACACAGGGCTGGGATTCACCCCTCCACTTT. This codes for CASRTQGWDSPLHF.

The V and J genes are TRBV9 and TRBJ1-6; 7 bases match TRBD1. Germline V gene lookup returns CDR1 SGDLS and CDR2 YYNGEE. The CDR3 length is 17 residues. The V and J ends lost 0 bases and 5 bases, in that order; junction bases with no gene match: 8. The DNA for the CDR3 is TGTGCCAGCAGCGTAGCTAATGGACAGGACCATAATTCACCCCTCCACTTT. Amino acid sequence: CASSVANGQDHNSPLHF.

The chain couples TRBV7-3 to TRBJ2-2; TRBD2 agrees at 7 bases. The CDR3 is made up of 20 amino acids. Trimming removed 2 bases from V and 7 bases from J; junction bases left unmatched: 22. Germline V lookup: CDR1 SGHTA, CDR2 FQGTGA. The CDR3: CASSLRSAGRASGNGGELFF. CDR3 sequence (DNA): TGTGCCAGCAGCTTACGCTCGGCGGGGAGGGCCAGCGGGAACGGCGGGGAGCTGTTTTTT.

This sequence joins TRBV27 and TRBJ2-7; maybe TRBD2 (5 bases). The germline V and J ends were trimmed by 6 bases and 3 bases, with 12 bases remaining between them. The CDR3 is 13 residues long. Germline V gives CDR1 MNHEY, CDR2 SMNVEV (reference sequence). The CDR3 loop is CASSPEAYYEQYF. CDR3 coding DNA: TGTGCCAGCAGCCCGGAGGCTTACTACGAGCAGTACTTC.

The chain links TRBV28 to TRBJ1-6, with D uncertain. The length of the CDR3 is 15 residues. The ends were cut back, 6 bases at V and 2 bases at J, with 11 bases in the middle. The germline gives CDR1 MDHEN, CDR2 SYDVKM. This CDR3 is CASSPGQTYNSPLHF. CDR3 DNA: TGTGCCAGCAGCCCCGGTCAGACCTATAATTCACCCCTCCACTTT. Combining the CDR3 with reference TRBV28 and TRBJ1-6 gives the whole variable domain DVKVTQSSRYLVKRTGEKVFLECVQDMDHENMFWYRQDPGLGLRLIYFSYDVKMKEKGDIPEGYSVSREKKERFSLILESASTNQTSMYLCASSPGQTYNSPLHFGNGTRLTVT.

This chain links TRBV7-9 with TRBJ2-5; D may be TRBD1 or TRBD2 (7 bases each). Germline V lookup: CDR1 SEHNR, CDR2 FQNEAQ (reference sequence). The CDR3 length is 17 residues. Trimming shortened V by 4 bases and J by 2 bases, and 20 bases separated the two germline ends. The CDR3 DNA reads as TGTGCCAGCAGCTCACCCAGGGGGGGAGGTCGACAAGAGACCCAGTACTTC. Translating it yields CASSSPRGGGRQETQYF.

For the CDR3, the DNA is TGTGCCAGTAGTATAAGTTTAGAGTCCAATGAGCAGTTCTTC. Protein product: CASSISLESNEQFF. This rearrangement joins TRBV19 to TRBJ2-1; D unresolved. CDR3 size: 14 residues. CDR1 and CDR2 (germline): LNHDA, SQIVND (reference sequence). V lost 2 bases and J lost 6, with 11 bases in between.

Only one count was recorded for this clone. For the CDR3, the DNA is TGTGCCAGCAGCCCCGGTTTTGAGCTGGCTGAAGCTTTCTTT. Amino acid sequence: CASSPGFELAEAFF. The chain couples TRBV28 to TRBJ1-1; D is unclear. Germline CDR1 is MDHEN and CDR2 is SYDVKM. V gave up 6 bases and J gave up 6 bases, with 17 bases separating them. This CDR3 contains 14 residues.

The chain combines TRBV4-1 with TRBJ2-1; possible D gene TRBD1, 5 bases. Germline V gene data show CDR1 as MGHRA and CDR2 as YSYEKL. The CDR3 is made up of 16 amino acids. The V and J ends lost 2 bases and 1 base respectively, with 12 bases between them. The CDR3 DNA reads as TGCGCCAGCAGCCAATTTTCGACAGCTTCCTACAATGAGCAGTTCTTC. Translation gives CASSQFSTASYNEQFF.

The CDR3 reads CASSPPGRGEGYTF. The CDR3 DNA reads TGTGCCAGTTCCCCTCCCGGCAGGGGAGAGGGCTACACCTTC. The V call is TRBV19, the J call TRBJ1-2, with TRBD1 as a possible D gene (6 bases). CDR1 is LNHDA and CDR2 is SQIVND in the germline V gene (reference sequence). This CDR3 contains 14 residues. Trimming took 8 bases from V and 8 from J, leaving 21 bases between them. Using reference TRBV19 and TRBJ1-2 for the parts outside the CDR3, the full variable domain is DGGITQSPKYLFRKEGQNVTLSCEQNLNHDAMYWYRQDPGQGLRLIYYSQIVNDFQKGDIAEGYSVSREKKESFPLTVTSAQKNPTAFYLCASSPPGRGEGYTFGSGTRLTVV.

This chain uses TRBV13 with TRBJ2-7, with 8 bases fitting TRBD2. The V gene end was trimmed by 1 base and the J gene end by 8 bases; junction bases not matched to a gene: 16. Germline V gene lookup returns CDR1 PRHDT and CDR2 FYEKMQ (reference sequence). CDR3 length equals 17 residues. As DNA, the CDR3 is TGTGCCAGCAGCTTAGCGTTCACTGGCGGGAGGCCGTACAAGCAGTACTTC. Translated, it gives CASSLAFTGGRPYKQYF.

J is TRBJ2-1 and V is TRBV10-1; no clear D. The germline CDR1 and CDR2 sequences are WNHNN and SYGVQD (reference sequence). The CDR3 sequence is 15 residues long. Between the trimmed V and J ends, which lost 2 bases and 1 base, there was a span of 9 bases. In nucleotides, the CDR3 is TGCGCCAGCAGTGAGGGACGAGGTTCCTACAATGAGCAGTTCTTC. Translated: CASSEGRGSYNEQFF.